This T cell receptor (beta chain) was observed in a study of response to subunit inactivated influenza vaccine (dated by TCRdb to the late 2010s). At the level of the whole study: Deep quantitative T cell receptor repertoire profiling was used in the study to track responses to a trivalent subunit inactivated influenza vaccine.

This clonotype was found a few times. The antigen it binds to is not known. No much larger clone exists at a distance of one base, and base qualities are not known. Paper-wide results and their limitations: The authors proposed that each seasonal influenza vaccination may bring in only a limited number of new T cells.

To prepare the library, RT-PCR was applied. These reads were obtained on an Illumina HiSeq 2500. TCRdb handled the public reads itself, with Q25 trimming in fastp and clone calling in MiXCR, and kept productive beta chains. Each entry is one CDR3 protein sequence, shown with its most common DNA and genes. The sample profile shows 500,000 to 750,000 distinct CDR3 sequences; 11% to 15% of them were found once. The ten largest clones represent 11% of the sample. V loses 1 base, J loses 6 bases, and the germline ends lie 12 bases apart. Including the terminal cysteine and phenylalanine, the CDR3 comprises 14 residues. Only the CDR3 portion is preserved as DNA: 42 bases, with reading frame beginning at the first base. The germline V gene (reference sequence) supplies CDR1 LNHDA and CDR2 SQIVND.

This receptor was taken from a man aged 45 to 65 who received an inactivated influenza vaccine. Donor details come from another sample of the same person, matched by shared clones. This material consisted of PBMCs from blood, taken approximately 12 days after vaccination. The chain couples TRBV19 to TRBJ1-1; the D gene is not confidently resolved. The CDR3 corresponds to CASSIAGNKAEAFF. The nucleotides read TGTGCCAGTAGTATAGCGGGCAATAAAGCTGAAGCTTTCTTT.